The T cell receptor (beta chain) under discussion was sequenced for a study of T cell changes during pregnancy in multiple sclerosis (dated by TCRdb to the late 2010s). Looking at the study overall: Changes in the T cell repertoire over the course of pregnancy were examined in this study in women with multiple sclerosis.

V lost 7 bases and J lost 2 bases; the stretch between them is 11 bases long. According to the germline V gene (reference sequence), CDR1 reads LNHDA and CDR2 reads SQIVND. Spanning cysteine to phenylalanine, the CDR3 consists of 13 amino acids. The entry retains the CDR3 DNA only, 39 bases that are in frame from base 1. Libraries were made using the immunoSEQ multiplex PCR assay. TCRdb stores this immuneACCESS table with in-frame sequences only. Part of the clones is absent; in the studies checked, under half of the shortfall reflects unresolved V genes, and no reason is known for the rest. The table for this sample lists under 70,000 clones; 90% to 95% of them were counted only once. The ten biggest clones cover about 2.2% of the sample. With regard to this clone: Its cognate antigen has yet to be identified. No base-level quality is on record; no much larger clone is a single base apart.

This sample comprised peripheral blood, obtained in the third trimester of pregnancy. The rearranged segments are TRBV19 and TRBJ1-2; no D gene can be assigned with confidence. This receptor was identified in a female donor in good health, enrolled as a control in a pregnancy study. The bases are TGTGCCAGTACGGAGGGCCAAAACTATGGCTACACCTTC. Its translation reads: CASTEGQNYGYTF.